This entry lists 28 T cell receptor beta chains sequenced from one sample in a study of cytomegalovirus exposure and HLA in healthy donors. Vbeta (60) and Jbeta (13) primers were used in the PCR. Data came from immunoSEQ multiplex PCR; TCRdb stores just in-frame clones and leaves some out. The profile shows approximately 150,000 clones, roughly 80% of them singletons. The sequencing input was PBMCs. The receptors were gathered from a woman between 35 and 50 years old in good health and CMV-seronegative.

With regard to this clone: Other DNA sequences in this specimen translate into the identical CDR3. This chain links TRBV19 with TRBJ2-1, with TRBD2 matching 7 bases. CDR1 and CDR2 (germline): LNHDA, SQIVND (reference sequence). This CDR3 contains 13 residues. J lost 3 bases, V lost 6 bases, and 2 bases had no gene match. Written as DNA, the CDR3 is TGTGCCAGTAGGGGGGAGGGCTACAATGAGCAGTTCTTC. Protein: CASRGEGYNEQFF.

The rearrangement links TRBV18 to TRBJ1-1; D gene uncertain. Germline loops: CDR1 KGHSH, CDR2 LQKENI. With 6 bases removed from V and 1 base from J, the gap between germline ends came to 9 bases. The CDR3 covers 13 residues. CDR3 protein: CASSRDSNTEAFF. The CDR3 DNA reads TGTGCCAGCTCGCGAGACTCGAACACTGAAGCTTTCTTT.

As DNA, the CDR3 is TGTGCCAGCAGTCCACATCGGGGGGGGTCTGAAGCTTTCTTT. The encoded protein is CASSPHRGGSEAFF. The chain carries TRBV27 and TRBJ1-1; TRBD1 is a possible D gene (5 bases). CDR3 size: 14 residues. V gave up 5 bases and J gave up 6 bases, with 16 bases separating them. Germline V gene data show CDR1 as MNHEY and CDR2 as SMNVEV (reference sequence).

This clone occurred a few times. J is TRBJ2-7 and V is TRBV27; unclear D gene. V dropped 0 bases and J dropped 2 bases, with 14 bases sitting between them. The CDR3 has 16 amino acids. Germline CDR1 is MNHEY and CDR2 is SMNVEV (reference sequence). The CDR3 nucleotides are TGTGCCAGCAGTTTATCCCACGGTGCAGGCGCCTACGAGCAGTACTTC. Amino acids: CASSLSHGAGAYEQYF.

V is TRBV28 and J is TRBJ1-4; the D is unclear. V shed 7 bases and J shed 14 bases, with 26 bases lying between them. This CDR3 comprises 15 residues. Germline V CDR1 and CDR2: MDHEN, SYDVKM. CDR3 amino acids: CASNRPRMGSWRLFF. The CDR3 bases are TGTGCCAGCAACAGACCCCGCATGGGCAGTTGGCGTCTGTTTTTT.

The chain carries TRBV7-9 and TRBJ2-1, with D possibly matching TRBD1 (6 bases). The CDR3 loop spans 16 amino acids. Trimming left V 0 bases short and J 5 bases short, with 14 bases between. In germline, CDR1 is SEHNR, CDR2 FQNEAQ (reference sequence). The CDR3 spells CASSLAGRGEDNEQFF. Written as DNA, the CDR3 is TGTGCCAGCAGCTTAGCCGGCAGGGGCGAAGACAATGAGCAGTTCTTC. The complete variable domain, with remaining parts taken from reference TRBV7-9 and TRBJ2-1, reads DTGVSQNPRHKITKRGQNVTFRCDPISEHNRLYWYRQTLGQGPEFLTYFQNEAQLEKSRLLSDRFSAERPKGSFSTLEIQRTEQGDSAMYLCASSLAGRGEDNEQFFGPGTRLTVL.

The CDR3 protein is CASSAHRGRGYGYTF. The CDR3 nucleotides are TGTGCCAGCAGCGCTCACAGGGGGCGCGGGTATGGCTACACCTTC. The chain uses TRBV5-7 and TRBJ1-2; 9 positions match TRBD1. TRBV5-7 is an open reading frame whose function is uncertain. The CDR3 extends over 15 amino acids. V was clipped by 4 bases and J by 5 bases; unmatched bases: 9.

The chain has TRBV30 and TRBJ2-3; the match to TRBD2 covers 8 bases. The germline V gene has CDR1 GTSNPN and CDR2 SVGIG (reference sequence). This CDR3 region has 14 residues. Trimming at V came to 1 base and at J to 0 bases, leaving 0 bases not matched to a gene. CDR3: CAWSGLASTDTQYF. CDR3 nucleotides: TGTGCCTGGAGTGGACTAGCGAGCACAGATACGCAGTATTTT.

The genes are TRBV30 and TRBJ1-4; 8 bases fit TRBD1. The J segment lost 4 bases and the V segment lost 1 base, leaving 5 bases of the junction unmatched. CDR3 length: 15 amino acids. From germline, CDR1 is GTSNPN and CDR2 SVGIG (reference sequence). The CDR3 sequence is CAWSARTGYNEKLFF. CDR3 nucleotide sequence: TGTGCCTGGAGTGCCCGGACAGGGTATAATGAAAAACTGTTTTTT.

The table lists this clone with a count of one. This chain uses TRBV5-1 with TRBJ2-5; D is possibly TRBD1 (5 bases). Germline CDR1 and CDR2: SGHRS and YFSETQ. Trimming pared 1 base from V and 5 bases from J, leaving 9 bases between. The length of the CDR3 is 13 residues. CDR3 protein: CASSLSSGETQYF. CDR3 bases: TGCGCCAGCAGCTTGTCCTCAGGGGAGACCCAGTACTTC.

This clone was observed a few times. The gene calls are TRBV5-1 and TRBJ2-3, with 9 bases that match TRBD2. The V gene end was trimmed by 1 base and the J gene end by 8 bases; junction bases not matched to a gene: 5. CDR3 length: 14 amino acids. Germline CDR1 SGHRS, CDR2 YFSETQ. In DNA, the CDR3 is TGCGCCAGCAGCTTGCCTAGCGGGACGGGTACGCAGTATTTT. Its protein is CASSLPSGTGTQYF.

Here the CDR3 reads CSANREGTQYF. DNA of the CDR3: TGCAGTGCTAACAGGGAAGGGACCCAGTACTTC. The chain joins TRBV20-1 to TRBJ2-5; D is perhaps TRBD1 (6 bases). Germline values: CDR1 DFQATT, CDR2 SNEGSKA (reference sequence). The ends were cut back, 4 bases at V and 7 bases at J, with 10 bases in the middle. The CDR3 spans 11 residues.

In DNA, the CDR3 is TGCGCCAGCAGCCGACGGTTCACGTCAGGGCAAGAGACCCAGTACTTC. Its protein product is CASSRRFTSGQETQYF. The V and J genes are TRBV5-1 and TRBJ2-5; a possible D gene is TRBD1 (5 bases). Trimming removed 4 bases at V and 2 bases at J, with 18 bases between. The CDR3 spans 16 residues. Per germline, CDR1 SGHRS and CDR2 YFSETQ.

V and J are TRBV7-8 and TRBJ1-3; D is ambiguous. The germline V gene has CDR1 SGHVS and CDR2 FQNEAQ. Trimming removed 6 bases at V and 2 bases at J, with 8 bases between. The CDR3 consists of 13 residues. Here the CDR3 reads CASREGPGNTIYF. In nucleotides, the CDR3 is TGTGCCAGCAGGGAGGGTCCTGGAAACACCATATATTTT.

In this sample, this clone turned up once. The J gene is TRBJ1-2, the V gene TRBV7-9; 9 nucleotides match TRBD1. The CDR3 runs to 13 residues. Germline CDR1 SEHNR, CDR2 FQNEAQ (reference sequence). After removal of 3 bases from V and 7 bases from J, the junction contained 3 bases not matched to a gene. The CDR3 reads CASSFGTGTGYTF. The DNA of the CDR3 is TGTGCCAGCAGCTTTGGGACAGGGACTGGCTACACCTTC.

The V call is TRBV4-1, the J call TRBJ2-1; TRBD2 agrees at 8 bases. Germline CDR1 and CDR2: MGHRA and YSYEKL. The CDR3 runs 17 residues. Unmatched junction bases numbered 6, after V lost 0 bases and J lost 2 bases. The CDR3 sequence: CASSQDTAGVTYNEQFF. The DNA for the CDR3 is TGCGCCAGCAGCCAAGATACAGCGGGAGTGACCTACAATGAGCAGTTCTTC.

The V gene is TRBV21-1, the J gene TRBJ1-3. TRBV21-1 is given as a pseudogene. The CDR3 runs to 15 residues. CDR3 amino acids: CASSLLRGAGNTIYF. The CDR3 nucleotides read TGTGCCAGCAGCCTCCTTCGGGGGGCAGGAAACACCATATATTTT.

The chain uses TRBV2 and TRBJ1-4; TRBD1 agrees at 8 bases. V lost 9 bases to trimming and J lost 5 bases; unmatched junction nucleotides: 8. Germline CDR1 SNHLY, CDR2 FYNNEI. This CDR3 has 14 residues. CDR3 DNA sequence: TGTGCCAGTGCATGGACAGGGTTGAATGAAAAACTGTTTTTT. Its translation is CASAWTGLNEKLFF.

The chain couples TRBV25-1 to TRBJ2-3; weak D call: TRBD2 (5 bases). CDR1 is MGHDK and CDR2 is SYGVNS in the germline V gene. The CDR3 is 16 amino acids. Trimming took off 2 bases at V and 3 bases at J, with 15 bases between the two ends. As DNA, the CDR3 is TGTGCCAGCAGTGAAGGAGGTTGGGTAGCAACAGATACGCAGTATTTT. Its translation: CASSEGGWVATDTQYF.

The rearrangement uses TRBV18 and TRBJ2-1, with 10 bases matching TRBD1. The CDR3 is made up of 15 amino acids. Germline-derived CDR1 and CDR2 are KGHSH and LQKENI. V was pared by 2 bases and J by 3 bases, with 1 base of the junction left unmatched. In DNA form, the CDR3 reads TGTGCCAGCTCACCAGGGACAGGGGTCTACAATGAGCAGTTCTTC. This translates into CASSPGTGVYNEQFF.

The J gene is TRBJ1-6, the V gene TRBV19; no clear D gene. This CDR3 is built from 17 residues. The germline V gene encodes CDR1 LNHDA and CDR2 SQIVND (reference sequence). Trimming left V 5 bases short and J 0 bases short, with 14 bases between. CDR3 region: CASSRRGASSYNSPLHF. DNA for the CDR3: TGTGCCAGTAGTCGACGCGGTGCGAGCTCCTATAATTCACCCCTCCACTTT. The full variable domain, its missing parts supplied by reference TRBV19 and TRBJ1-6, is DGGITQSPKYLFRKEGQNVTLSCEQNLNHDAMYWYRQDPGQGLRLIYYSQIVNDFQKGDIAEGYSVSREKKESFPLTVTSAQKNPTAFYLCASSRRGASSYNSPLHFGNGTRLTVT.

The V and J genes are TRBV19 and TRBJ1-1; maybe TRBD1 (5 bases). The germline CDR1 and CDR2 sequences are LNHDA and SQIVND (reference sequence). The CDR3 spans 13 residues. V lost 7 bases, J lost 0 bases, and 9 bases lay in between. As DNA, the CDR3 is TGTGCCAGTACTATGACAGTGAACACTGAAGCTTTCTTT. It encodes CASTMTVNTEAFF. Based on the CDR3 plus reference TRBV19 and TRBJ1-1, the full variable domain is DGGITQSPKYLFRKEGQNVTLSCEQNLNHDAMYWYRQDPGQGLRLIYYSQIVNDFQKGDIAEGYSVSREKKESFPLTVTSAQKNPTAFYLCASTMTVNTEAFFGQGTRLTVV.

The rearrangement joins TRBV6-1 to TRBJ1-2; D remains ambiguous. The CDR3 has 13 residues. V was shortened by 2 bases and J by 7 bases, with 11 bases between the two germline ends. In germline, CDR1 is MNHNS, CDR2 SASEGT. This chain's CDR3 is CASSERLGSGYTF. CDR3 nucleotides: TGTGCCAGCAGTGAACGCTTGGGCAGTGGCTACACCTTC.

The chain's CDR3 is CASSEADRAGNTIYF. Written as DNA, the CDR3 is TGTGCCAGCAGTGAAGCAGACAGGGCTGGAAACACCATATATTTT. The chain carries TRBV2 and TRBJ1-3, with 7 bases aligning to TRBD1. J was trimmed by 2 bases and V by 0 bases; bases with no gene match: 1. This CDR3 is 15 amino acids long. Germline lookup yields CDR1 SNHLY and CDR2 FYNNEI.

A note on this clone: At one boundary the junction diverges from the germline segment, which might be a read error. The chain recombines TRBV7-9 with TRBJ1-2; maybe TRBD1 (5 bases). Germline CDR1 SEHNR, CDR2 FQNEAQ (reference sequence). This CDR3 is 14 amino acids long. As DNA, the CDR3 is TGTTCCAGCAGCTCCAGGACAATGAACTATGGCTACACCTTC. Translating gives CSSSSRTMNYGYTF.

V is TRBV7-9 and J is TRBJ2-1, with 12 nucleotides matching TRBD2. Trimming at V came to 3 bases and at J to 7 bases, leaving 4 bases not matched to a gene. This CDR3 comprises 15 residues. Germline loops: CDR1 SEHNR, CDR2 FQNEAQ (reference sequence). CDR3 nucleotide sequence: TGTGCCAGCAGCTTCGTCGGACTAGCGGGGAATGAGCAGTTCTTC. Protein sequence: CASSFVGLAGNEQFF.

In the case of this clone: This CDR3 is also generated by other DNA sequences in the sample. The chain has TRBV19 and TRBJ2-5; tentative D call: TRBD2 (7 bases). CDR3 size: 15 residues. Trimming removed 6 bases from V and 7 bases from J, with 21 bases in between. Germline V CDR1 and CDR2: LNHDA, SQIVND (reference sequence). CDR3 nucleotide sequence: TGTGCCAGTAGCCGACGGGGGGCCTATTTTGGGACCCAGTACTTC. It specifies CASSRRGAYFGTQYF.

The rearrangement joins TRBV2 to TRBJ1-4, with D tentatively TRBD1 (6 bases). V gave up 4 bases and J gave up 3 bases, with 12 bases separating them. The CDR3 is made up of 15 amino acids. Germline V gene data show CDR1 as SNHLY and CDR2 as FYNNEI. This CDR3 is CASSAWTVANEKLFF. CDR3 DNA: TGTGCCAGCAGTGCCTGGACAGTAGCTAATGAAAAACTGTTTTTT.